One and the same sample provided the 30 T cell receptor beta chains below, sequenced in a study of response to subunit inactivated influenza vaccine. TCRdb redid the calling of the RT-PCR reads with MiXCR, one entry per CDR3 protein. This sample has under 950,000 distinct CDR3 sequences, with 21% found just once. The sample in question was PBMCs from blood, obtained 4 to 6 days after vaccination. All receptors derive from a man aged 45-60 years who received an inactivated influenza vaccine.

The gene calls are TRBV9 and TRBJ1-1, with D possibly matching TRBD1 (6 bases). The CDR3 extends over 14 amino acids. V was trimmed by 3 bases and J by 4 bases, leaving 13 bases between them. Germline V gene data show CDR1 as SGDLS and CDR2 as YYNGEE. CDR3 nucleotides: TGTGCCAGCAGCGGACCGACAGGTCGCACTGAAGCTTTCTTT. Its protein is CASSGPTGRTEAFF.

This clonotype showed up many times. The rearrangement joins TRBV24-1 to TRBJ2-1; 10 nucleotides line up with TRBD2. In germline, CDR1 is KGHDR, CDR2 SFDVKD. The CDR3 contains 16 residues. With V trimmed by 3 bases and J by 4 bases, 5 bases remained unmatched. CDR3 nucleotide sequence: TGTGCCACCAGTGATCGGACTAGCGGAGCTTACAATGAGCAGTTCTTC. Amino acids: CATSDRTSGAYNEQFF.

This clonotype was seen more than once but under ten times. The V gene is TRBV7-9, the J gene TRBJ1-5; D not resolved. This CDR3 contains 13 residues. Between the trimmed V and J ends, which lost 1 base and 5 bases, there was a span of 6 bases. Germline CDR1 is SEHNR and CDR2 is FQNEAQ (reference sequence). In nucleotides, the CDR3 is TGTGCCAGCAGCTTAGGGACCTATCAGCCCCAGCATTTT. Its protein is CASSLGTYQPQHF.

The rearrangement uses TRBV29-1 and TRBJ2-7; TRBD2 matches 12 bases. The V gene end was trimmed by 7 bases and the J gene end by 6 bases; junction bases not matched to a gene: 1. The CDR3 contains 11 residues. CDR1 and CDR2 (germline): SQVTM, ANQGSEA. CDR3 loop: CSGLAGAEQYF. In DNA form, the CDR3 reads TGCAGCGGACTAGCGGGAGCCGAGCAGTACTTC.

The sample holds many counts of this clonotype. The chain carries TRBV11-2 and TRBJ2-1, with D hard to call. Germline V lookup: CDR1 SGHAT, CDR2 FQNNGV. With 0 bases removed from V and 6 bases from J, the gap between germline ends came to 6 bases. This CDR3 is built from 13 residues. The CDR3 DNA sequence: TGTGCCAGCAGCTTAGACAGAAGCAATGAGCAGTTCTTC. Translated: CASSLDRSNEQFF.

This clonotype was observed a handful of times. The genes are TRBV5-1 and TRBJ2-2; 9 bases match TRBD2. With 7 bases clipped from V and 4 bases from J, the junction kept 11 bases outside the gene matches. Germline assignment: CDR1 SGHRS and CDR2 YFSETQ. The CDR3 runs to 16 residues. CDR3 sequence reads: CASRPLSGRPTGELFF. CDR3 DNA sequence: TGCGCCAGCCGGCCCCTTAGCGGGAGACCCACCGGGGAGCTGTTTTTT.

This clonotype was detected a few times. CDR3 nucleotide sequence: TGTGCCAGCAGCCTACCCGGCAGGGAAGACGAGCAGTACTTC. Amino acids: CASSLPGREDEQYF. The chain has TRBV7-9 and TRBJ2-7; perhaps TRBD1 as D (5 bases). The germline V gene has CDR1 SEHNR and CDR2 FQNEAQ (reference sequence). The CDR3 totals 14 residues. Trimming cost V 5 bases and J 5 bases, with 16 bases left between them. The whole variable domain, remainder taken from reference TRBV7-9 and TRBJ2-7, is DTGVSQNPRHKITKRGQNVTFRCDPISEHNRLYWYRQTLGQGPEFLTYFQNEAQLEKSRLLSDRFSAERPKGSFSTLEIQRTEQGDSAMYLCASSLPGREDEQYFGPGTRLTVT.

The chain uses TRBV5-1 and TRBJ1-6; D is undetermined. From germline, CDR1 is SGHRS and CDR2 YFSETQ. V lost 5 bases to trimming and J lost 7 bases, with 13 bases between them. The CDR3 has 14 amino acids. CDR3 coding DNA: TGCGCCAGCAGATTTCAGGCCTTGAATTCACCCCTCCACTTT. Its translation: CASRFQALNSPLHF.

CDR3 region: CASNPGTREVTQYF. The CDR3 nucleotides are TGTGCCAGCAACCCTGGGACTAGAGAGGTGACCCAGTACTTC. This chain links TRBV6-1 with TRBJ2-5; 8 nucleotides match TRBD2. From germline, CDR1 is MNHNS and CDR2 SASEGT. CDR3 size: 14 residues. J was trimmed by 7 bases and V by 7 bases; bases with no gene match: 11.

This clonotype was seen more than once but under ten times. The rearrangement uses TRBV15 and TRBJ1-5; 9 bases align to TRBD1. The CDR3 covers 14 residues. Germline lookup yields CDR1 LNHNV and CDR2 YYDKDF (reference sequence). V lost 5 bases to trimming and J lost 4 bases; unmatched junction nucleotides: 3. The CDR3 DNA sequence: TGTGCCACCAGCGTGACAGGGGGTAATCAGCCCCAGCATTTT. Amino acid sequence: CATSVTGGNQPQHF.

The V gene is TRBV5-5, the J gene TRBJ2-7, with 12 positions matching TRBD2. Trimming removed 4 bases from V and 4 bases from J; junction bases left unmatched: 6. The CDR3 sequence is 15 residues long. Germline-derived CDR1 and CDR2 are SGHKS and YYEKEE (reference sequence). CDR3 sequence: CASSPTSGGIYEQYF. CDR3 bases: TGTGCCAGCAGCCCGACTAGCGGGGGCATTTACGAGCAGTACTTC.

V is TRBV12-3 or TRBV12-4 and J is TRBJ2-2; 7 bases are a match to TRBD1. The CDR3 runs to 13 residues. V lost 6 bases, J lost 5 bases, and 3 bases stayed unmatched. In nucleotides, the CDR3 is TGTGCCAGCAGCACAGGGGTAACCGGGGAGCTGTTTTTT. It yields the protein CASSTGVTGELFF.

V usage is TRBV25-1 and J usage is TRBJ2-1; 9 nucleotides line up with TRBD2. Unmatched junction bases numbered 13, after V lost 4 bases and J lost 6 bases. The CDR3 length is 17 residues. The germline V gene has CDR1 MGHDK and CDR2 SYGVNS. The CDR3 DNA is TGTGCCAGCAGTGCCACCTGGGGTAGCGGGAGTGGCAATGAGCAGTTCTTC. This encodes CASSATWGSGSGNEQFF. Full variable domain (rest looked up from reference TRBV25-1 and TRBJ2-1): EADIYQTPRYLVIGTGKKITLECSQTMGHDKMYWYQQDPGMELHLIHYSYGVNSTEKGDLSSESTVSRIRTEHFPLTLESARPSHTSQYLCASSATWGSGSGNEQFFGPGTRLTVL.

This chain joins TRBV5-5 and TRBJ1-2; D perhaps matches TRBD1 (6 bases). Trimming shortened V by 4 bases and J by 0 bases, and 13 bases separated the two germline ends. The CDR3 has 15 residues. Germline loops: CDR1 SGHKS, CDR2 YYEKEE (reference sequence). The chain's CDR3 is CASSQDSIANYGYTF. CDR3 nucleotide sequence: TGTGCCAGCAGCCAGGACAGTATAGCTAACTATGGCTACACCTTC.

In its sample, this clonotype was seen a few times. The chain joins TRBV6-5 to TRBJ2-5, with D possibly TRBD2 on 5 matching bases. Trimming removed 0 bases at V and 2 bases at J, with 19 bases between. The CDR3 is 18 amino acids. CDR1 is MNHEY and CDR2 is SVGAGI in the germline V gene. The CDR3 DNA reads as TGTGCCAGCAGTTACTCGTTGGTAACGGGGAGTTTTCAAGAGACCCAGTACTTC. Amino acid sequence: CASSYSLVTGSFQETQYF.

V gene TRBV4-2 combines with J gene TRBJ2-3; 8 bases agree with TRBD1. The germline V gene encodes CDR1 LGHNA and CDR2 YNFKEQ. The CDR3 consists of 15 residues. Trimming took 2 bases from V and 5 from J; bases not matched to a gene: 6. The CDR3 reads CASSQRQGMRDTQYF. The CDR3 bases are TGTGCCAGCAGCCAAAGACAGGGGATGAGAGATACGCAGTATTTT.

The chain combines TRBV7-8 with TRBJ2-1, with D hard to call. The CDR3 has 15 amino acids. Trimming pared 3 bases from V and 0 bases from J, leaving 9 bases between. CDR1 is SGHVS and CDR2 is FQNEAQ in the germline V gene. CDR3 sequence (DNA): TGTGCCAGCAGCTTGAGACAACGCTCCTACAATGAGCAGTTCTTC. This translates into CASSLRQRSYNEQFF.

As regards this clonotype: A junction end diverges from the germline sequence, so it may reflect a read error. The gene calls are TRBV29-1 and TRBJ2-7, with D uncertain. This CDR3 has 11 residues. Looked up from germline, CDR1 is SQVTM and CDR2 is ANQGSEA. The CDR3 protein is CSGESVTEQYF. The DNA for the CDR3 is TGCAGCGGTGAATCGGTAACCGAGCAGTACTTC.

The V gene is TRBV12-3 or TRBV12-4, the J gene TRBJ2-7; 7 positions match TRBD1. The CDR3 totals 14 residues. V shed 7 bases and J 0 bases; nucleotides not matched to a gene: 6. CDR3 residues: CASKTGESSYEQYF. For the CDR3, the DNA is TGTGCCAGCAAAACAGGGGAGAGCTCCTACGAGCAGTACTTC.

This clonotype was counted a few times. The chain uses TRBV9 and TRBJ2-7; 9 positions agree with TRBD2. Per the germline V gene, CDR1 is SGDLS and CDR2 is YYNGEE. The length of the CDR3 is 16 residues. The J segment lost 4 bases and the V segment lost 0 bases, leaving 8 bases of the junction unmatched. CDR3 bases: TGTGCCAGCAGCGTAGGTCCAGCGGGAGGAACATACGAGCAGTACTTC. Translation gives CASSVGPAGGTYEQYF.

This rearrangement joins TRBV29-1 to TRBJ2-7, with 7 bases matching TRBD1. V trimming: 7 bases; J trimming: 3 bases; junction bases outside the gene matches: 9. The CDR3 has 13 amino acids. Germline V gene sequence: CDR1 SQVTM, CDR2 ANQGSEA. The CDR3 DNA is TGCAGCGCGAGTGAGGGGGCTAACTACGAGCAGTACTTC. It translates to CSASEGANYEQYF.

This clonotype was detected a few times. The J gene is TRBJ1-5, the V gene TRBV11-2; D gene unclear. Germline loops: CDR1 SGHAT, CDR2 FQNNGV. The CDR3 has 14 amino acids. The V end was cut by 5 bases, the J end by 1 base, with 9 bases between. CDR3 nucleotides: TGTGCCAGCAGCGTAACCGGGAGCAATCAGCCCCAGCATTTT. This sequence encodes CASSVTGSNQPQHF.

This clonotype was detected only a few times. The genes are TRBV12-3 or TRBV12-4 and TRBJ1-1, with D perhaps TRBD1 (5 bases). V was clipped by 5 bases and J by 5 bases, with 18 bases between them. CDR3 length: 15 residues. CDR3 sequence (DNA): TGTGCCAGCAGTCTAGGGGCGGGCAGGTTGACTGAAGCTTTCTTT. It encodes CASSLGAGRLTEAFF.

This clonotype was counted only a few times. The chain has TRBV7-9 and TRBJ2-3, with D perhaps given as TRBD1 or TRBD2 (5 bases each). V was trimmed by 5 bases and J by 3 bases, leaving 15 bases between them. The CDR3 loop spans 15 amino acids. Germline loops: CDR1 SEHNR, CDR2 FQNEAQ (reference sequence). The CDR3 nucleotides are TGTGCCAGCAGCGCGCACTGGGACGTTACAGATACGCAGTATTTT. Amino acids: CASSAHWDVTDTQYF. The full variable domain, rest sourced from reference TRBV7-9 and TRBJ2-3, is DTGVSQNPRHKITKRGQNVTFRCDPISEHNRLYWYRQTLGQGPEFLTYFQNEAQLEKSRLLSDRFSAERPKGSFSTLEIQRTEQGDSAMYLCASSAHWDVTDTQYFGPGTRLTVL.

V is TRBV6-5 and J is TRBJ2-7, with 9 bases matching TRBD1. From germline, CDR1 is MNHEY and CDR2 SVGAGI. V was clipped by 0 bases and J by 6 bases; unmatched bases: 9. The CDR3 loop spans 16 amino acids. The CDR3 loop reads CASSYSGQGRLAEQYF. CDR3 DNA: TGTGCCAGCAGTTACTCGGGACAGGGAAGACTCGCCGAGCAGTACTTC.

This clonotype was detected only a few times. The gene calls are TRBV18 and TRBJ2-3; unclear D gene. With 0 bases removed from V and 5 bases from J, the gap between germline ends came to 6 bases. The germline V gene encodes CDR1 KGHSH and CDR2 LQKENI. This CDR3 is built from 13 residues. The CDR3 coding sequence is TGTGCCAGCTCACCACCGACAATAGATACGCAGTATTTT. This gives the protein CASSPPTIDTQYF. Filled out from reference TRBV18 and TRBJ2-3, the complete variable domain reads NAGVMQNPRHLVRRRGQEARLRCSPMKGHSHVYWYRQLPEEGLKFMVYLQKENIIDESGMPKERFSAEFPKEGPSILRIQQVVRGDSAAYFCASSPPTIDTQYFGPGTRLTVL.

The chain couples TRBV7-2 to TRBJ1-6; no definite D call. This CDR3 has 14 amino acids. Germline-derived CDR1 and CDR2 are SGHTA and FQGNSA. The V and J ends lost 3 bases and 9 bases respectively, with 12 bases between them. CDR3 DNA sequence: TGTGCCAGCAGCTTCAGTGGGGTTGGTTCACCCCTCCACTTT. It is translated as CASSFSGVGSPLHF.

This clonotype has only a few counts. The chain is built from TRBV20-1 and TRBJ1-2, with 8 bases that match TRBD1. CDR1 and CDR2 from the germline V gene are DFQATT and SNEGSKA (reference sequence). Trimming removed 6 bases from V and 6 bases from J; junction bases left unmatched: 3. This CDR3 has 11 residues. The CDR3 reads CSARTGNGYTF. The CDR3, as DNA: TGCAGTGCGAGGACAGGGAATGGCTACACCTTC.

The rearrangement joins TRBV20-1 to TRBJ2-5; D is possibly TRBD1 or TRBD2 (5 bases each). The V gene lost 4 bases and the J gene lost 2 bases, with 8 bases spanning the gap. The germline V gene encodes CDR1 DFQATT and CDR2 SNEGSKA (reference sequence). The CDR3 is made up of 12 amino acids. As DNA, the CDR3 is TGCAGTGCTATAGAGGGGCAAGAGACCCAGTACTTC. It translates to CSAIEGQETQYF.

V gene TRBV7-2 combines with J gene TRBJ2-3, with a possible D match to TRBD2 (6 bases). Deletions cut 4 bases from V and 3 bases from J, with 14 bases between. Germline values: CDR1 SGHTA, CDR2 FQGNSA. CDR3 length: 15 residues. The CDR3 coding sequence is TGTGCCAGCAGCTCTGGCCGTGGGAGGACAGATACGCAGTATTTT. Its translation: CASSSGRGRTDTQYF.